This T cell receptor beta chain was identified during a study of blood T cell repertoires in COVID-19. Produced via immunoSEQ multiplex PCR; TCRdb's table is partial and in-frame only. The table lists 150,000 to 200,000 clones, approximately 86% of them singletons. This CDR3 is 15 amino acids long. The V and J ends lost 4 bases and 0 bases respectively, with 14 bases between them. Germline CDR1 reads SGHDT; CDR2 reads YYEEEE. The chain has TRBV5-6 and TRBJ2-7; D is perhaps TRBD2 (6 bases). The TCR was taken from a woman aged 40 to 50 in a cohort exposed to, infected with or recovered from COVID-19 (not recorded which). Sequences were obtained from PBMCs or T cells enriched from blood (not recorded which). The DNA for the CDR3 is TGTGCCAGCAGCCCAGGGTTCGGGAGCTCCTACGAGCAGTACTTC. Amino acids: CASSPGFGSSYEQYF. The whole variable domain, filled in from reference TRBV5-6 and TRBJ2-7, reads DAGVTQSPTHLIKTRGQQVTLRCSPKSGHDTVSWYQQALGQGPQFIFQYYEEEERQRGNFPDRFSGHQFPNYSSELNVNALLLGDSALYLCASSPGFGSSYEQYFGPGTRLTVT.